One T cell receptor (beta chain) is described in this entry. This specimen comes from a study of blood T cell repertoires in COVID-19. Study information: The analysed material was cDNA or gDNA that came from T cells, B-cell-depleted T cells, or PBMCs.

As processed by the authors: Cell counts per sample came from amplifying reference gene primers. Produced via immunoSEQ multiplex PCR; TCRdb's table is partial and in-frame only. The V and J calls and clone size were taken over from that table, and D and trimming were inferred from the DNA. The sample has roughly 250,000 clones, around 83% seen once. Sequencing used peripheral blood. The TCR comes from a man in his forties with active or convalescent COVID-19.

The chain's CDR3 is CASSMRKGDEQFF. Written as DNA, the CDR3 is TGTGCCAGTAGTATGCGGAAAGGCGATGAGCAGTTCTTC. The chain couples TRBV19 to TRBJ2-1; D is unclear. V lost 3 bases and J lost 8, with 11 bases in between. The CDR3 has 13 amino acids. Looked up from germline, CDR1 is LNHDA and CDR2 is SQIVND (reference sequence).